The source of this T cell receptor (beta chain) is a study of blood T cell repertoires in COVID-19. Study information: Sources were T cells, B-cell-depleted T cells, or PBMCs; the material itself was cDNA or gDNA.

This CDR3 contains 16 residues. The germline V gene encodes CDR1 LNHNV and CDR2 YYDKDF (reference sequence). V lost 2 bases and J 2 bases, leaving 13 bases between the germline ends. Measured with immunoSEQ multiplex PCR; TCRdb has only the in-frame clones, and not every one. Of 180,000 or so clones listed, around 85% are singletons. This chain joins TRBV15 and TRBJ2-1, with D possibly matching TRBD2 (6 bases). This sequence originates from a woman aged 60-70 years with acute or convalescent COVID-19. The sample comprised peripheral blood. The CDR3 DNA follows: TGTGCCACCAGCAGACCGAGCGGGCGTCCCTACAATGAGCAGTTCTTC. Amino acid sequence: CATSRPSGRPYNEQFF.